This T cell receptor (beta chain) was captured by sequencing in a study of early stage breast cancer tumors. Turning to the study itself: Around 9.8-fold was the mean read coverage per sample. Study-wide findings and caveats: Tumors had approximately 2.5-fold higher T cell density than normal breast. Comparing each tissue with blood distinguished tumor from normal in most of the 16 patients.

V was clipped by 5 bases and J by 6 bases; unmatched bases: 6. This CDR3 is built from 13 residues. Germline loops: CDR1 MRHNA, CDR2 SNTAGT. About 20-55 mg of tumor tissue was diced per sample. This clone appeared a few times. Its antigen remains unidentified. This table comes from immunoSEQ multiplex PCR, and its TCRdb copy is limited to in-frame clones, with some not included. The sample holds some 10,000 clones, roughly 69% seen once. The receptor was derived from a person aged 35-55 years with breast cancer. The sequenced sample consisted of breast tumor tissue. This chain links TRBV6-4 with TRBJ1-1; 7 bases agree with TRBD1. The CDR3 reads CASSHDRDAEAFF. As DNA, the CDR3 is TGTGCCAGCAGTCACGACAGGGATGCTGAAGCTTTCTTT.